This T cell receptor (beta chain) emerged from a study of sequential checkpoint blockade in melanoma. Study context: First-line arms were nivolumab then ipilimumab, or the reverse, randomized 1:1. Both treatment sequences were followed by maintenance nivolumab.

Treatment defined: randomized to nivolumab then ipilimumab (arm A) or the reverse (arm B). DNA-damaging chemotherapy had not been given to any patient beforehand. Live CD3+CD8+ CD19− CD56− cells were sorted from PBMCs. Produced via immunoSEQ multiplex PCR; TCRdb's table is partial and in-frame only. The sample holds approximately 12,000 clones; 75% to 80% are singletons and the top ten take around three fifths. Germline V CDR1 and CDR2: MDHEN, SYDVKM. Trimming cost V 10 bases and J 6 bases, with 17 bases left between them. The CDR3 extends over 13 amino acids. Sequencing was performed on CD8+ T cells sorted from blood (inferred from file names), taken from a patient given nivolumab and ipilimumab in sequence. The TCR originated in a human donor with melanoma. This rearrangement joins TRBV28 to TRBJ2-3, with D perhaps TRBD2 (6 bases). CDR3 sequence: CATLDYSLDTQYF. The DNA of the CDR3 is TGTGCCACCCTGGACTACTCGCTTGATACGCAGTATTTT.